This is a list of T cell receptor beta chains from one sample in a study of shared clonotypes between healthy human individuals. Libraries were prepared by immunoSEQ multiplex PCR; TCRdb keeps only in-frame clonotypes and omits some of them. The table records about a million clones, roughly 80% of them present only once. Sequencing was performed on memory CD4+ T cells sorted from blood. The source is a young man in good health. CDR3s include the opening cysteine and the closing phenylalanine or tryptophan. D genes are given only for firm matches. Part of the rows lack a size; the others show once, few, many or a class for expanded clones.

cdr3_length	v_call	d_call	clone_size	j_call	cdr3_aa	cdr3_nt
15	TRBV18	TRBD2	many	TRBJ2-3	CASSSQAGGTDTQYF	TGTGCCAGCTCATCCCAGGCGGGGGGCACAGATACGCAGTATTTT
16	TRBV4-2	NA	once	TRBJ2-5	CASSQDWGLLQETQYF	TGTGCCAGCAGCCAAGATTGGGGGCTCCTACAAGAGACCCAGTACTTC
16	TRBV5-4	NA	NA	TRBJ2-2	CASSSGGSVVAGELFF	TGTGCCAGCAGCTCGGGGGGCTCGGTGGTGGCCGGGGAGCTGTTTTTT
13	TRBV10-1	NA	NA	TRBJ2-2	CASSASSPGELFF	TGCGCCAGCAGTGCATCTAGCCCCGGGGAGCTGTTTTTT
11	TRBV30	NA	many	TRBJ1-4	CAWSVSHRMFF	TGTGCCTGGAGTGTAAGCCACCGGATGTTTTTT
11	TRBV2	NA	NA	TRBJ1-4	CASSTAGKLFF	TGTGCCAGCAGTACGGCCGGGAAACTGTTTTTT
12	TRBV6-5	NA	NA	TRBJ1-5	CASSKGSQPQHF	TGTGCCAGCAGCAAGGGGAGTCAGCCCCAGCATTTT
14	TRBV5-1	NA	NA	TRBJ2-3	CASSLRQGTDTQYF	TGCGCCAGCAGCTTGAGGCAGGGAACAGATACGCAGTATTTT
14	TRBV11-2	NA	NA	TRBJ2-1	CASSLGRFMDEQFF	TGTGCCAGCAGCTTAGGTCGGTTTATGGATGAGCAGTTCTTC
15	TRBV7-9	NA	few	TRBJ1-5	CASSLAGGSNQPQHF	TGTGCCAGCAGCTTAGCAGGGGGGAGCAATCAGCCCCAGCATTTT
15	TRBV19	TRBD2	few	TRBJ2-1	CASSMVGGLNNEQFF	TGTGCCAGTAGTATGGTGGGAGGGCTAAACAATGAGCAGTTCTTC
18	TRBV6-4	TRBD2	NA	TRBJ2-2	CASSDSTSGVANTGELFF	TGTGCCAGCAGTGACTCAACTAGCGGAGTCGCGAACACCGGGGAGCTGTTTTTT
16	TRBV5-6	NA	NA	TRBJ2-2	CASSFGGPLNTGELFF	TGTGCCAGCAGCTTTGGGGGGCCCCTGAACACCGGGGAGCTGTTTTTT
16	TRBV6-5	NA	NA	TRBJ2-7	CASSYSGGAKTYEQYF	TGTGCCAGCAGTTACTCGGGGGGGGCGAAAACCTACGAGCAGTACTTC
18	TRBV4-1	NA	NA	TRBJ2-7	CASSQARGPGKSSYEQYF	TGCGCCAGCAGCCAAGCCCGTGGACCCGGAAAAAGCTCCTACGAGCAGTACTTC
14	TRBV6-1	NA	NA	TRBJ2-7	CASRGSGVAYEQYF	TGTGCCAGCAGGGGGTCGGGGGTTGCCTACGAGCAGTACTTC
13	TRBV6-5	NA	NA	TRBJ1-2	CASSSTGIYGYTF	TGTGCCAGCAGTTCAACAGGGATCTATGGCTACACCTTC
13	TRBV5-6	NA	NA	TRBJ2-5	CASSSTHQETQYF	TGTGCCAGCAGCTCGACCCACCAAGAGACCCAGTACTTC
9	TRBV6-5	NA	NA	TRBJ2-7	CASDYEQYF	TGTGCCAGCGACTACGAGCAGTACTTC
13	TRBV6-1	NA	NA	TRBJ1-1	CASRDRLNTEAFF	TGTGCCAGCAGAGACAGGCTGAACACTGAAGCTTTCTTT